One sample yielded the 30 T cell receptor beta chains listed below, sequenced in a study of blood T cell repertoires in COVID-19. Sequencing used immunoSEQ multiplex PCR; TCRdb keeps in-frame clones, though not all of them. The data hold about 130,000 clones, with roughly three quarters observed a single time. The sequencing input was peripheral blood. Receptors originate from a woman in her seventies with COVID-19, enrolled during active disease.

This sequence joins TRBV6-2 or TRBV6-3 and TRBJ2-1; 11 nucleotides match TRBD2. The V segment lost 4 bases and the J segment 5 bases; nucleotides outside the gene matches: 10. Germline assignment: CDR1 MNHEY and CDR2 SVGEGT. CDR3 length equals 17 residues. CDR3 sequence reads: CASSLFGTSGSHNEQFF. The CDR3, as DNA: TGTGCCAGCAGTTTGTTCGGGACTAGCGGATCTCACAATGAGCAGTTCTTC.

This chain's CDR3 is CAASTRANTEAFF. For the CDR3, the DNA is TGTGCCGCCTCCACGAGGGCGAACACTGAAGCTTTCTTT. The chain links TRBV6-5 to TRBJ1-1; D ambiguous. The CDR3 is 13 amino acids. Trimming shortened V by 11 bases and J by 1 base, and 14 bases separated the two germline ends. Germline V gene lookup returns CDR1 MNHEY and CDR2 SVGAGI.

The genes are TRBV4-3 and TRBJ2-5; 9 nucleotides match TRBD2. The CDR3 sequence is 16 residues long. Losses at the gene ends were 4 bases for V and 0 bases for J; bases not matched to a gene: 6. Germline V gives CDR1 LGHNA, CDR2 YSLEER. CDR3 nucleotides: TGCGCCAGCAGCCGGGTTCTAGCGGGGTACCAAGAGACCCAGTACTTC. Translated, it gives CASSRVLAGYQETQYF.

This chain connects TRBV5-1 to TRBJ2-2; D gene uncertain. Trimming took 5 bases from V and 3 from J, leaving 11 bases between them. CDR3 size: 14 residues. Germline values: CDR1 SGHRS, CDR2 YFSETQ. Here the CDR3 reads CASRGVADTGELFF. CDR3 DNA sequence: TGCGCCAGCAGGGGTGTGGCGGACACCGGGGAGCTGTTTTTT.

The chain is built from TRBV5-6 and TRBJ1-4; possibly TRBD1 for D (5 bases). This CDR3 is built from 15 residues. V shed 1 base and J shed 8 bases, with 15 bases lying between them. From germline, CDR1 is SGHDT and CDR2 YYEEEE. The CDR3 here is CASSLMGLRNEKLFF. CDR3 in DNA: TGTGCCAGCAGCTTGATGGGACTGAGGAACGAAAAACTGTTTTTT.

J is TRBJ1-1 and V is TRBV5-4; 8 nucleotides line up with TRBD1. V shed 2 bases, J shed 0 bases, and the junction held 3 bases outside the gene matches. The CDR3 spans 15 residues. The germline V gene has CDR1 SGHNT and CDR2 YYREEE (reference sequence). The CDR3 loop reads CASSLTGGMNTEAFF. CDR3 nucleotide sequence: TGTGCCAGCAGCTTAACAGGGGGGATGAACACTGAAGCTTTCTTT.

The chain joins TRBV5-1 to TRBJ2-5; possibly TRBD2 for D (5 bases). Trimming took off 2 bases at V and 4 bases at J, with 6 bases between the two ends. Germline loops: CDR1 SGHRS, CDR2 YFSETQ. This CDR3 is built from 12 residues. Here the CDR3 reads CASSFEGETQYF. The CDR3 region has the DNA TGCGCCAGCAGCTTTGAGGGAGAGACCCAGTACTTC.

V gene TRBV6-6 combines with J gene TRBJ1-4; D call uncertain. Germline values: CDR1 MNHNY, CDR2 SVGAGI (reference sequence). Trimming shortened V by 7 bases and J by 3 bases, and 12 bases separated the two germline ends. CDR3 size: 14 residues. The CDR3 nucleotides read TGTGCCAGCAAGGGAGTTTCAGCTAATGAAAAACTGTTTTTT. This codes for CASKGVSANEKLFF.

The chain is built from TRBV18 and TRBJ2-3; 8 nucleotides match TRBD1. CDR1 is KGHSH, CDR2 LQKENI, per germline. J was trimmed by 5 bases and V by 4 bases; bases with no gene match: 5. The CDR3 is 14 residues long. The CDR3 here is CASSLSTGEDTQYF. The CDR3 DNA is TGTGCCAGCTCACTATCGACAGGGGAAGATACGCAGTATTTT.

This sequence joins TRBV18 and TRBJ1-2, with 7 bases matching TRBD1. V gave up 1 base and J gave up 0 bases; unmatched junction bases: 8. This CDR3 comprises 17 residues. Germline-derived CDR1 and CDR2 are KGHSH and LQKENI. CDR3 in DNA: TGTGCCAGCTCACCACAACAGCCTGGGACAGCTAACTATGGCTACACCTTC. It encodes CASSPQQPGTANYGYTF.

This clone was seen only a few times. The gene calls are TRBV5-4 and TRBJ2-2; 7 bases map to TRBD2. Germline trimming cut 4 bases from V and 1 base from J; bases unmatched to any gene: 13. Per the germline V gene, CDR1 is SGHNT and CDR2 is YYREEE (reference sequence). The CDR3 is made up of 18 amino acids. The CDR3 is CASSPDGRGTLNTGELFF. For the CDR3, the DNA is TGTGCCAGCAGCCCGGACGGGCGGGGGACCTTGAACACCGGGGAGCTGTTTTTT.

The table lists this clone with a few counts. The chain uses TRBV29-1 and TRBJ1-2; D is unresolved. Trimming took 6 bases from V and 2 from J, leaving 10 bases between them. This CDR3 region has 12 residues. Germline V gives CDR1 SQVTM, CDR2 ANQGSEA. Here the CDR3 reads CSVMTENYGYTF. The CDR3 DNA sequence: TGCAGCGTCATGACGGAGAACTATGGCTACACCTTC.

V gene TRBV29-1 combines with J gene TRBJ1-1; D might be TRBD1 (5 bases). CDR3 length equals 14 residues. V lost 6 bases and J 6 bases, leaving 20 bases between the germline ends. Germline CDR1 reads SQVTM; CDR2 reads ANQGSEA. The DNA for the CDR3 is TGCAGCGTAAGAGCCGGGGGGTCGGGATCTGAAGCTTTCTTT. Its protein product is CSVRAGGSGSEAFF.

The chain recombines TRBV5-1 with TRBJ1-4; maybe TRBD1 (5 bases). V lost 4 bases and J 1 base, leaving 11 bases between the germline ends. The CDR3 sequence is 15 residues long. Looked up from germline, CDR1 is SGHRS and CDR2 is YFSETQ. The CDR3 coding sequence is TGCGCCAGCAGCCCGGACGGGGGAACTAATGAAAAACTGTTTTTT. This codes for CASSPDGGTNEKLFF.

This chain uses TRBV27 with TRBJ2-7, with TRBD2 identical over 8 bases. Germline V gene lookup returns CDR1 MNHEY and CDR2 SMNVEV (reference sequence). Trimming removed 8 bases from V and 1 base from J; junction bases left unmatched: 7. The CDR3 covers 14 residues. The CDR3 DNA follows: TGTGCCAGCGGGGGCGGGGGGCGTTCCTACGAGCAGTACTTC. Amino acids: CASGGGGRSYEQYF.

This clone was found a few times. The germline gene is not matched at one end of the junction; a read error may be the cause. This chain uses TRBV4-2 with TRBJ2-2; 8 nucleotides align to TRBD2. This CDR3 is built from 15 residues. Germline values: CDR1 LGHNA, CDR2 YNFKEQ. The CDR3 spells CARSRGGGGTGELFF. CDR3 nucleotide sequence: TGTGCCCGCAGCCGGGGGGGCGGGGGCACCGGGGAGCTGTTTTTT.

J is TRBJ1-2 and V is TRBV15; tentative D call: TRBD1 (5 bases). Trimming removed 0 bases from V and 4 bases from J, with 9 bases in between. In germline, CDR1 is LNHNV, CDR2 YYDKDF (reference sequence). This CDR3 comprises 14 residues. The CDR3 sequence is CATSRDERGYGYTF. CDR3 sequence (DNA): TGTGCCACCAGCAGAGATGAAAGGGGCTATGGCTACACCTTC.

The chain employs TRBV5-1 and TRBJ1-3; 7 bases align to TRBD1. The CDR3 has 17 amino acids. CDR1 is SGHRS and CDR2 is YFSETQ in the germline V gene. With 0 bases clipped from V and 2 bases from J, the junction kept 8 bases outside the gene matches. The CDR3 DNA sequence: TGCGCCAGCAGCTTGGGGGCAGGGGGGTCGGCTGGAAACACCATATATTTT. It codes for CASSLGAGGSAGNTIYF.

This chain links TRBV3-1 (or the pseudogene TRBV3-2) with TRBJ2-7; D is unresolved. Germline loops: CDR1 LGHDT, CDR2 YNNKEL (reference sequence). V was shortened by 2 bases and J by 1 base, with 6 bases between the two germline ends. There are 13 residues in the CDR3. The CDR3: CASSQLISYEQYF. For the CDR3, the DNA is TGTGCCAGCAGCCAATTAATTTCCTACGAGCAGTACTTC.

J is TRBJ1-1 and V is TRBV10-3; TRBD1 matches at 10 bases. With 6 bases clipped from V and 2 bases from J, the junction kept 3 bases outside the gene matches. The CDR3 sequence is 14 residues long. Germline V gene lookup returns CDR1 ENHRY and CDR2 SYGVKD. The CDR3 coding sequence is TGTGCCATCAGCCGGACAGGGGGAAACACTGAAGCTTTCTTT. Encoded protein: CAISRTGGNTEAFF.

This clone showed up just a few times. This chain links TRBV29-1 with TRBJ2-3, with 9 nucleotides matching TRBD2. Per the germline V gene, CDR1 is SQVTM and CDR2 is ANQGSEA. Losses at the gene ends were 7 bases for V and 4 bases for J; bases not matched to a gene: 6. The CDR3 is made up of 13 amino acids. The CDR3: CSGRTSAADTQYF. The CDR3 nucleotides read TGCAGCGGCCGGACTAGCGCCGCAGATACGCAGTATTTT.

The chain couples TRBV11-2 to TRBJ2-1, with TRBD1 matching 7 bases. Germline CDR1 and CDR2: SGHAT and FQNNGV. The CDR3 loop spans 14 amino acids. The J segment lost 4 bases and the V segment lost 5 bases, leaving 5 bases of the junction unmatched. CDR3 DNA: TGTGCCAGCAGCGGGGGACAGTCTTACAATGAGCAGTTCTTC. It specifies CASSGGQSYNEQFF. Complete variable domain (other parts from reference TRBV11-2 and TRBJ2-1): EAGVAQSPRYKIIEKRQSVAFWCNPISGHATLYWYQQILGQGPKLLIQFQNNGVVDDSQLPKDRFSAERLKGVDSTLKIQPAKLEDSAVYLCASSGGQSYNEQFFGPGTRLTVL.

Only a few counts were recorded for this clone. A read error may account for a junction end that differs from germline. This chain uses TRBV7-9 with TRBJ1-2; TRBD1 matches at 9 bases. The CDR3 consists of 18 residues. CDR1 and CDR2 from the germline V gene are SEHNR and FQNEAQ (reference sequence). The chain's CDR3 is CASSLGLGFSGTGLDASF. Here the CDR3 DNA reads TGTGCCAGCAGCTTAGGGTTAGGGTTCTCTGGGACAGGGTTGGACGCCAGCTTC. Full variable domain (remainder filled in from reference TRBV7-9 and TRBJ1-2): DTGVSQNPRHKITKRGQNVTFRCDPISEHNRLYWYRQTLGQGPEFLTYFQNEAQLEKSRLLSDRFSAERPKGSFSTLEIQRTEQGDSAMYLCASSLGLGFSGTGLDASFGSGTRLTVV.

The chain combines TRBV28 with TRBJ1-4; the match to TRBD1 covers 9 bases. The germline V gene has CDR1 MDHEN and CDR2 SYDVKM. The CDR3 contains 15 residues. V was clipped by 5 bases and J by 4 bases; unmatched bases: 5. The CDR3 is CASSHSGQGNEKLFF. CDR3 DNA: TGTGCCAGCAGTCATTCGGGACAGGGTAATGAAAAACTGTTTTTT. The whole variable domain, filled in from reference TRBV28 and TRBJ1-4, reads DVKVTQSSRYLVKRTGEKVFLECVQDMDHENMFWYRQDPGLGLRLIYFSYDVKMKEKGDIPEGYSVSREKKERFSLILESASTNQTSMYLCASSHSGQGNEKLFFGSGTQLSVL.

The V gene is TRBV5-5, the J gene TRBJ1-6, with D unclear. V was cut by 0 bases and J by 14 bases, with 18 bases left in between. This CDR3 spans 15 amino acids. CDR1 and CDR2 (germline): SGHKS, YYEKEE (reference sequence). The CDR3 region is CASSLGVDPHGALHF. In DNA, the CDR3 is TGTGCCAGCAGCTTGGGTGTGGACCCCCACGGGGCCCTCCACTTT. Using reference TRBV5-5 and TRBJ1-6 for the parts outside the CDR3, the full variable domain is DAGVTQSPTHLIKTRGQQVTLRCSPISGHKSVSWYQQVLGQGPQFIFQYYEKEERGRGNFPDRFSARQFPNYSSELNVNALLLGDSALYLCASSLGVDPHGALHFGNGTRLTVT.

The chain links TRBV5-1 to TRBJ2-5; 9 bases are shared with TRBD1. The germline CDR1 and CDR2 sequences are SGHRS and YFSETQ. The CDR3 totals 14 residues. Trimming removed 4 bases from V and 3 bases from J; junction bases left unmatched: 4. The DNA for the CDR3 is TGCGCCAGCAGCCTGGGACAGGGAAAAGAGACCCAGTACTTC. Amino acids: CASSLGQGKETQYF.

CDR3 DNA: TGTGCCAGCAGGCGGGGGACCGGGGAGCTGTTTTTT. Protein: CASRRGTGELFF. The chain joins TRBV28 to TRBJ2-2, with 7 positions matching TRBD2. Germline V gives CDR1 MDHEN, CDR2 SYDVKM. The CDR3 length is 12 residues. The ends lost 6 bases at V and 5 bases at J; junction bases unmatched: 0.

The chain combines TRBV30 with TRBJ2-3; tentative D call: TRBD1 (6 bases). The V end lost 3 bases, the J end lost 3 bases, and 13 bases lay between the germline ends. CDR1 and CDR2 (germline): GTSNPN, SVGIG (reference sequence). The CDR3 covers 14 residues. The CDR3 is CAWRRPTGTDTQYF. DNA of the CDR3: TGTGCCTGGAGGAGACCCACAGGGACAGATACGCAGTATTTT.

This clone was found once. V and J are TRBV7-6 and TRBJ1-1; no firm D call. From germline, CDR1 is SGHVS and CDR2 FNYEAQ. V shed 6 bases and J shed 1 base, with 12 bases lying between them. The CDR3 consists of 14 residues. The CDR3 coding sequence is TGTGCCAGCAGTCCCGCGGCTTGGAACACTGAAGCTTTCTTT. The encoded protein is CASSPAAWNTEAFF. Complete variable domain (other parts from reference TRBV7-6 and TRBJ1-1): GAGVSQSPRYKVTKRGQDVALRCDPISGHVSLYWYRQALGQGPEFLTYFNYEAQQDKSGLPNDRFSAERPEGSISTLTIQRTEQRDSAMYRCASSPAAWNTEAFFGQGTRLTVV.

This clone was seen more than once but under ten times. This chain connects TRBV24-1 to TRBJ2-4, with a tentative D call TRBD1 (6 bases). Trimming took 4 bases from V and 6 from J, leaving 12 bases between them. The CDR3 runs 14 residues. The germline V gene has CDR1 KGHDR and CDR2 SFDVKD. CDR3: CATSDPGQPNIQYF. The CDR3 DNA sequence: TGTGCCACCAGTGACCCCGGACAGCCAAACATTCAGTACTTC.